The 8 T cell receptor beta chains given below trace back to one sample, sequenced in a study of blood T cell repertoires in COVID-19. Data came from immunoSEQ multiplex PCR; TCRdb stores just in-frame clones and leaves some out. The table includes 90,000 to 140,000 clones, roughly four fifths detected once. The sequenced sample was peripheral blood. These TCRs come from a woman of 80 years or more with acute or convalescent COVID-19.

The CDR3: CASSYYGGAGELFF. The CDR3 region has the DNA TGTGCCAGCAGTTACTACGGAGGGGCCGGGGAGCTGTTTTTT. This chain connects TRBV6-5 to TRBJ2-2, with D perhaps TRBD2 (6 bases). This CDR3 has 14 residues. V dropped 1 base and J dropped 6 bases, with 9 bases sitting between them. From germline, CDR1 is MNHEY and CDR2 SVGAGI.

The chain is built from TRBV19 and TRBJ2-5; 7 positions match TRBD1. Germline V gene sequence: CDR1 LNHDA, CDR2 SQIVND (reference sequence). The CDR3 length is 16 residues. V was clipped by 5 bases and J by 3 bases; unmatched bases: 12. The DNA for the CDR3 is TGTGCCAGTAGTCTAGGGACAGCTAAGACCGAAGAGACCCAGTACTTC. This gives the protein CASSLGTAKTEETQYF.

The CDR3 DNA follows: TGCGCCAGCAGAACACAGGGGGACTCTGAAGCTTTCTTT. Translation gives CASRTQGDSEAFF. This chain links TRBV5-1 with TRBJ1-1; 8 bases match TRBD1. The CDR3 contains 13 residues. Germline V lookup: CDR1 SGHRS, CDR2 YFSETQ. V shed 5 bases, J shed 6 bases, and the junction held 6 bases outside the gene matches.

The chain couples TRBV28 to TRBJ2-5, with 7 bases lining up with TRBD2. The germline V gene encodes CDR1 MDHEN and CDR2 SYDVKM. V shed 5 bases and J 4 bases; nucleotides not matched to a gene: 10. The CDR3 has 15 residues. CDR3 protein: CASSPPAGAGETQYF. Here the CDR3 DNA reads TGTGCCAGCAGTCCTCCGGCGGGAGCAGGAGAGACCCAGTACTTC. Together with reference TRBV28 and TRBJ2-5, the CDR3 gives the full variable domain: DVKVTQSSRYLVKRTGEKVFLECVQDMDHENMFWYRQDPGLGLRLIYFSYDVKMKEKGDIPEGYSVSREKKERFSLILESASTNQTSMYLCASSPPAGAGETQYFGPGTRLLVL.

V is TRBV19 and J is TRBJ1-4; the match to TRBD1 covers 9 bases. J was trimmed by 3 bases and V by 4 bases; bases with no gene match: 15. The V gene's germline CDR1 is LNHDA and CDR2 SQIVND (reference sequence). This CDR3 has 19 residues. In DNA form, the CDR3 reads TGTGCCAGTAGTACCCCTTCTGGACAGGGGATTACGGCTAATGAAAAACTGTTTTTT. It specifies CASSTPSGQGITANEKLFF.

The rearrangement uses TRBV9 and TRBJ2-1, with 8 nucleotides matching TRBD2. With 3 bases clipped from V and 6 bases from J, the junction kept 5 bases outside the gene matches. The CDR3 consists of 14 residues. Germline V gene sequence: CDR1 SGDLS, CDR2 YYNGEE. The DNA of the CDR3 is TGTGCCAGCAGCGGCCAAGCGGGAGTCAATGAGCAGTTCTTC. Translation: CASSGQAGVNEQFF.

This sequence joins TRBV5-1 and TRBJ1-1, with D perhaps TRBD1 (5 bases). Germline V CDR1 and CDR2: SGHRS, YFSETQ. The V end was cut by 4 bases, the J end by 6 bases, with 22 bases between. There are 16 residues in the CDR3. The CDR3 protein is CASSPAGLETAAEAFF. In nucleotides, the CDR3 is TGCGCCAGCAGCCCTGCCGGTCTCGAGACAGCTGCTGAAGCTTTCTTT.

The chain recombines TRBV7-9 with TRBJ2-5; D is possibly TRBD2 (7 bases). CDR3 length: 14 amino acids. In germline, CDR1 is SEHNR, CDR2 FQNEAQ (reference sequence). Trimming removed 4 bases at V and 5 bases at J, with 14 bases between. DNA of the CDR3: TGTGCCAGCAGCTGGAGGGGGGGCACGGAGACCCAGTACTTC. It encodes CASSWRGGTETQYF.